Below, 17 T cell receptor beta chains from the same sample are listed, as sequenced in a study of post-analysis software for immune sequencing data. Tagging with unique molecular identifiers was a feature of the TCR beta cDNA libraries. TCRdb called the PCR reads again in MiXCR, with one record for every CDR3 protein. The table records approximately 690,000 distinct CDR3 sequences, around 64% of them present only once. The study, taken as a whole, reports: A handful of TRBV segments, including TRBV5-6, TRBV5-1 and TRBV20-1, were more frequent in patients than controls.

Their specific antigens are unknown. The specimen was blood. The receptors shown here come from a girl aged 2 to 9 with multiple sclerosis.

The chain combines TRBV5-6 with TRBJ1-2; 9 bases are a match to TRBD1. The CDR3 is 14 residues long. The J segment lost 7 bases and the V segment lost 4 bases, leaving 8 bases of the junction unmatched. CDR1 SGHDT and CDR2 YYEEEE come from the germline V gene. The CDR3 sequence is CASSQQGARSGYTF. The CDR3 DNA reads as TGTGCCAGCAGCCAACAGGGGGCGAGAAGTGGCTACACCTTC.

V and J are TRBV5-1 and TRBJ2-3; D gene uncertain. The CDR3 has 14 residues. V lost 4 bases to trimming and J lost 2 bases, with 11 bases between them. From germline, CDR1 is SGHRS and CDR2 YFSETQ. The CDR3 region is CASSPGEYTDTQYF. The DNA for the CDR3 is TGCGCCAGCAGCCCCGGAGAATACACAGATACGCAGTATTTT.

This clonotype was counted a few times. The chain combines TRBV29-1 with TRBJ2-1, with TRBD2 matching 15 bases. Trimming removed 6 bases from V and 7 bases from J; junction bases left unmatched: 7. The CDR3 is 15 residues long. CDR1 and CDR2 from the germline V gene are SQVTM and ANQGSEA. CDR3: CSVDGTSGGRNEQFF. CDR3 coding DNA: TGCAGCGTCGACGGGACTAGCGGGGGGAGGAATGAGCAGTTCTTC.

This rearrangement joins TRBV7-2 to TRBJ2-3; D tentatively fits TRBD1 or TRBD2 (5 bases each). V was shortened by 5 bases and J by 2 bases, with 11 bases between the two germline ends. Germline values: CDR1 SGHTA, CDR2 FQGNSA. There are 14 residues in the CDR3. The CDR3 bases are TGTGCCAGCAGCGGGAGACAGCCCACAGATACGCAGTATTTT. This gives the protein CASSGRQPTDTQYF.

The gene calls are TRBV5-1 and TRBJ2-7, with no clear D. Germline V gene sequence: CDR1 SGHRS, CDR2 YFSETQ. V lost 3 bases, J lost 5 bases, and 12 bases lay in between. The CDR3 has 13 residues. The CDR3 loop is CASSSGGRNEQYF. The CDR3 bases are TGCGCCAGCAGCTCTGGCGGTCGAAACGAGCAGTACTTC.

The chain combines TRBV30 with TRBJ1-1; 9 bases align to TRBD1. Germline CDR1 reads GTSNPN; CDR2 reads SVGIG (reference sequence). V shed 0 bases, J shed 4 bases, and the junction held 3 bases outside the gene matches. The CDR3 is 14 amino acids. The CDR3 protein is CAWSVTGGRTEAFF. DNA of the CDR3: TGTGCCTGGAGTGTAACAGGGGGCCGCACTGAAGCTTTCTTT.

The rearrangement joins TRBV7-8 to TRBJ2-7, with 13 bases aligning to TRBD2. The germline V gene encodes CDR1 SGHVS and CDR2 FQNEAQ. This CDR3 comprises 17 residues. J lost 2 bases, V lost 5 bases, and 9 bases had no gene match. CDR3 protein: CASSPRLAGGQPYEQYF. The CDR3 region has the DNA TGTGCCAGCAGCCCGCGACTAGCGGGGGGACAACCCTACGAGCAGTACTTC.

This clonotype was detected only once. The genes are TRBV24-1 and TRBJ2-1; 10 bases align to TRBD2. CDR1 and CDR2 from the germline V gene are KGHDR and SFDVKD. The CDR3 contains 18 residues. V was pared by 0 bases and J by 4 bases, with 8 bases of the junction left unmatched. CDR3 nucleotide sequence: TGTGCCACCAGTGATTTGGGGCTAGCGGGAGTGCAGTACAATGAGCAGTTCTTC. Residues: CATSDLGLAGVQYNEQFF.

This clonotype was seen a few times. This chain connects TRBV7-8 to TRBJ2-1, with a weak D call TRBD2 (6 bases). V was cut by 5 bases and J by 1 base, with 18 bases left in between. This CDR3 is 17 amino acids long. Germline assignment: CDR1 SGHVS and CDR2 FQNEAQ. The CDR3 nucleotides are TGTGCCAGCAGCCTCCGTGGTAGCGGACATTCCTACAATGAGCAGTTCTTC. Residues: CASSLRGSGHSYNEQFF.

This clonotype has only a few counts. The V gene is TRBV29-1, the J gene TRBJ2-1; 10 bases are shared with TRBD1. The CDR3 sequence is 14 residues long. CDR1 SQVTM and CDR2 ANQGSEA come from the germline V gene. Trimming removed 3 bases from V and 6 bases from J; junction bases left unmatched: 5. The CDR3 reads CSVDSDRGINEQFF. In DNA, the CDR3 is TGCAGCGTTGATTCGGACAGGGGGATCAATGAGCAGTTCTTC.

There are a few counts of this clonotype. DNA for the CDR3: TGCGCCAGCAGCCAAGGGGTCTCTAGCAACAATGAGCAGTTCTTC. Translating gives CASSQGVSSNNEQFF. The V gene is TRBV4-1, the J gene TRBJ2-1, with TRBD2 as a possible D gene (5 bases). Looked up from germline, CDR1 is MGHRA and CDR2 is YSYEKL. Trimming removed 1 base at V and 5 bases at J, with 12 bases between. This CDR3 is 15 amino acids long.

V usage is TRBV27 and J usage is TRBJ2-3; perhaps TRBD2 as D (5 bases). The germline V gene has CDR1 MNHEY and CDR2 SMNVEV (reference sequence). This CDR3 is 14 amino acids long. Trimming left V 8 bases short and J 0 bases short, with 12 bases between. CDR3 residues: CASLGLSSTDTQYF. CDR3 bases: TGTGCCAGCCTCGGACTGTCTAGCACAGATACGCAGTATTTT.

This sequence joins TRBV5-1 and TRBJ1-1; maybe TRBD1 (5 bases). This CDR3 region has 15 residues. Germline V gene lookup returns CDR1 SGHRS and CDR2 YFSETQ. The V gene lost 4 bases and the J gene lost 3 bases, with 16 bases spanning the gap. The CDR3 nucleotides are TGCGCCAGCAGCGCCGCCGGGCGGGGACACACTGAAGCTTTCTTT. It codes for CASSAAGRGHTEAFF.

The V call is TRBV6-2 or TRBV6-3, the J call TRBJ2-7; possible D gene TRBD2, 6 bases. CDR1 MNHEY and CDR2 SVGEGT come from the germline V gene. V lost 8 bases and J 3 bases, leaving 11 bases between the germline ends. CDR3 length: 12 residues. The CDR3: CASCRLVYEQYF. CDR3 sequence (DNA): TGTGCCAGCTGCCGACTAGTCTACGAGCAGTACTTC.

The chain employs TRBV6-5 and TRBJ2-5; D is possibly TRBD1 or TRBD2 (7 bases each). The DNA end favors TRBJ2-7, so the J call may be wrong. Germline lookup yields CDR1 MNHEY and CDR2 SVGAGI. This CDR3 is built from 15 residues. The CDR3 DNA reads TGTGCCAGCAGTCAATACAGGGGAGGGCCCTACGAGCAGTACTTC. As protein: CASSQYRGGPYEQYF.

This chain links TRBV4-2 with TRBJ2-3; D gene unclear. V lost 0 bases and J lost 6, with 13 bases in between. The CDR3 sequence is 15 residues long. Germline CDR1 LGHNA, CDR2 YNFKEQ. The chain's CDR3 is CASSQEGSGVDTQYF. The CDR3 nucleotides are TGTGCCAGCAGCCAAGAGGGGTCAGGAGTCGATACGCAGTATTTT.

This chain connects TRBV7-9 to TRBJ2-7, with TRBD2 identical over 12 bases. The trim removed 4 bases at V and 0 bases at J, leaving 4 bases unmatched. Germline CDR1 is SEHNR and CDR2 is FQNEAQ (reference sequence). The CDR3 length is 16 residues. CDR3 DNA: TGTGCCAGCAGCTCCCTAGCGGGAGGGAGCTCCTACGAGCAGTACTTC. Amino acid sequence: CASSSLAGGSSYEQYF. Based on the CDR3 plus reference TRBV7-9 and TRBJ2-7, the full variable domain is DTGVSQNPRHKITKRGQNVTFRCDPISEHNRLYWYRQTLGQGPEFLTYFQNEAQLEKSRLLSDRFSAERPKGSFSTLEIQRTEQGDSAMYLCASSSLAGGSSYEQYFGPGTRLTVT.